The source of this T cell receptor beta chain is a study of blood T cells in healthy people across ages. Overall study: In model experiments, template switching was able to capture about one barcoded beta molecule for every two T cells that were present.

This CDR3 comprises 13 residues. The germline CDR1 and CDR2 sequences are ENHRY and SYGVKD. V dropped 9 bases and J dropped 8; count of bases not matched to a gene: 8. The use of a sample-barcoded 5' primer and a J-beta primer mix characterized a second PCR of about 6 to 11 cycles. Tagging of each cDNA molecule was performed by a template-switch adaptor with 12 random nucleotides. TCRdb passed the 5' RACE reads through MiXCR, listing each CDR3 protein once. Of over 300,000 distinct CDR3 sequences listed, about 52% were seen once; the top ten hold 50% to 65%. The chain uses TRBV10-3 and TRBJ2-1; 9 nucleotides align to TRBD2. The sample comprised blood. The TCR was taken from a man between 60 and 75 years old in good health. CDR3 region: CAISGLALDEQFF. The CDR3 bases are TGTGCCATATCCGGACTAGCGTTGGATGAGCAGTTCTTC.